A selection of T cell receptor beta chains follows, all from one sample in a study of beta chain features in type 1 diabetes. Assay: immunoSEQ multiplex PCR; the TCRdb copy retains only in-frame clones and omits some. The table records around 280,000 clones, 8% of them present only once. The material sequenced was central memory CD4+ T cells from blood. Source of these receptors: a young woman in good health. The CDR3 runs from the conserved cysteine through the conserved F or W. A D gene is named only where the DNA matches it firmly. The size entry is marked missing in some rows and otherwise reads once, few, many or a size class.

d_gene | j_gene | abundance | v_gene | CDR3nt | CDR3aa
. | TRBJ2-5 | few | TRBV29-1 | TGCAGCGTTGTGGTAGATTTCCGAGAGACCCAGTACTTC | CSVVVDFRETQYF
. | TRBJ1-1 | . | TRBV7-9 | TGTGCCAGCAGCTTACAATTTATGAACACTGAAGCTTTCTTT | CASSLQFMNTEAFF
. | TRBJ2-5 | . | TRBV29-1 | TGCAGCGTTGGCGGGACGGACCAAGAGACCCAGTACTTC | CSVGGTDQETQYF
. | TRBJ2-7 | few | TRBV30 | TGTGCGTTCGGCACCACCTACGAGCAGTACTTC | CAFGTTYEQYF
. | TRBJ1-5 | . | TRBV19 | TGTGCCAGTAGTATTAAGGCAGGGTTGAGCAATCAGCCCCAGCATTTT | CASSIKAGLSNQPQHF
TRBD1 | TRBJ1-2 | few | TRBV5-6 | TGTGCCAGCAGCTTGGGGAGACAGGGCGGCTACACCTTC | CASSLGRQGGYTF
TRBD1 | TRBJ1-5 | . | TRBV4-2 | TGTGCCAGCAGCCAAGAGGGACAGCCGGATCAGCCCCAGCATTTT | CASSQEGQPDQPQHF
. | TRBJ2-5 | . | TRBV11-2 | TGTGCCAGCAGCCTAGCCAGGGGTTGGGAGACCCAGTACTTC | CASSLARGWETQYF
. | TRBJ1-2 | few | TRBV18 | TGTGCCAGCTCACCGAGTGTTAACTATGGCTACACCTTC | CASSPSVNYGYTF
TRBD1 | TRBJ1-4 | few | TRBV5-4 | TGTGCCAGCAGCTATGGACAGGGAAGTGAAAAACTGTTTTTT | CASSYGQGSEKLFF
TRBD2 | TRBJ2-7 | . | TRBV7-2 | TGTGCCAGCAGCCCTTTAGCGGGAGGGGCCTACGAGCAGTACTTC | CASSPLAGGAYEQYF
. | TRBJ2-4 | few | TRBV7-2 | TGTGCCAGCAGCTCCAACATCCTTCTATCAAACATTCAGTACTTC | CASSSNILLSNIQYF
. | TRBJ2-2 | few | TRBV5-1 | TGCGCCAGCGGACAGCGACCGGTCGGGACGGACACCGGGGAGCTGTTTTTT | CASGQRPVGTDTGELFF
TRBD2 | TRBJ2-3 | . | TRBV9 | TGTGCCAGCAGCGCGGATTCGGGACTAAACACAGATACGCAGTATTTT | CASSADSGLNTDTQYF
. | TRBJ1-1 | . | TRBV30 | TGTGCCTGGAGTGTAAAGGATTTGGCTTTCTTT | CAWSVKDLAFF
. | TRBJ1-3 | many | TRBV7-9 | TGTGCCAGCAGCCAGGGAGGGACTGGAAACACCATATATTTT | CASSQGGTGNTIYF
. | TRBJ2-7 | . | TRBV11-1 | TGTGCCAGCAGCTTAGCATTGTGGGCGACGGGCGAGCAGTACTTC | CASSLALWATGEQYF
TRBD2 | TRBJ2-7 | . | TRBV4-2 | TGTGCCAGCAGCCAAGCGACTAGCTTCGCCTACGAGCAGTACTTC | CASSQATSFAYEQYF
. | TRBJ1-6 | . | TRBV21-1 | TGTGCCACCTTAACTACGTGCCCTTCACCCCTCCACTTT | CATLTTCPSPLHF
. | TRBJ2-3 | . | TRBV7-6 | TGTGCCAGCAGGCCAAAGTTCACAGATACGCAGTATTTT | CASRPKFTDTQYF
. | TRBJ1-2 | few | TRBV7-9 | TGTGCCTGTCCCTCATATTATGGCTACACCTTC | CACPSYYGYTF
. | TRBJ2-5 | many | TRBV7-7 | TGTGCCAGCAGCCCGAGCAGAGACAATCAAGAGACCCAGTACTTC | CASSPSRDNQETQYF
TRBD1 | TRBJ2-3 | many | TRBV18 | TGTGCCAGCGGCGGGACAGGGAGATCAGATACGCAGTATTTT | CASGGTGRSDTQYF
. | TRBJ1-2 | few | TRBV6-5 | TGTGCCAGCAGTTTCGGAGGCAGCCTTAGCAGCTATGGCTACACCTTC | CASSFGGSLSSYGYTF
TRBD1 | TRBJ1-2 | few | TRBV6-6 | TGTGCCAGCAGTTACTCGACGCCAGGGGGCGGCTACACCTTC | CASSYSTPGGGYTF
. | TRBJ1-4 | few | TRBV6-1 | TGTGCCAGCAGTGAGAAGGGGAGGGGTAGTGTTGACGAAAAACTGTTTTTT | CASSEKGRGSVDEKLFF
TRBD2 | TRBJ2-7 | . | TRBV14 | TGTGCCAGCAGCCAACTAGCGGGGTACTACGAGCAGTACTTC | CASSQLAGYYEQYF
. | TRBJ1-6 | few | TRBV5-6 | TGTGCCAGCAGCTTCGGACCTTTTAATTCACCCCTCCACTTT | CASSFGPFNSPLHF
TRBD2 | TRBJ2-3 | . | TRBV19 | TGTGCCAGTAGTCCCTCTGGACTAGCGGGAGGGCCGGATACGCAGTATTTT | CASSPSGLAGGPDTQYF
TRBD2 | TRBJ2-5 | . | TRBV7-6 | TGTGCCAGCAGCTCCTGGACTAGCTTAGAGACCCAGTACTTC | CASSSWTSLETQYF
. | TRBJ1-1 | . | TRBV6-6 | TGTGCCAGCAGTTACGTAGCTGACACTGAAGCTTTCTTT | CASSYVADTEAFF